One and the same sample provided the 24 T cell receptor beta chains below, sequenced in a study of T cells in tuberculosis. Sequenced by immunoSEQ multiplex PCR; TCRdb stores in-frame clones only, minus some. This table has 24,000 or so clones, about 95% appearing once. What was sequenced was PBMCs. These receptor sequences come from a donor between 10 and 35 years old with latent tuberculosis or without tuberculosis infection.

The chain is built from TRBV5-5 and TRBJ1-5, with no clear D. Deletions cut 1 base from V and 4 bases from J, with 6 bases between. Germline V lookup: CDR1 SGHKS, CDR2 YYEKEE (reference sequence). The CDR3 sequence is 13 residues long. CDR3 sequence: CASSLTGNQPQHF. In nucleotides, the CDR3 is TGTGCCAGCAGCTTGACCGGGAATCAGCCCCAGCATTTT.

Details on this clone: Relative to the germline gene, one junction end is altered; a read error may explain this. The chain has TRBV6-1 and TRBJ2-7; D is unresolved. The CDR3 covers 13 residues. Germline V gene sequence: CDR1 MNHNS, CDR2 SASEGT. DNA of the CDR3: TGTGCCGGCAGCCGTGCCCAGGATGGCGAGCAGTACTTC. This encodes CAGSRAQDGEQYF.

This sequence joins TRBV19 and TRBJ1-2; 9 nucleotides align to TRBD1. The V segment lost 4 bases and the J segment 3 bases; nucleotides outside the gene matches: 9. The CDR3 is made up of 16 amino acids. Germline-derived CDR1 and CDR2 are LNHDA and SQIVND (reference sequence). In DNA form, the CDR3 reads TGTGCCAGTAGTACCGCCGGGACAGGGATTCACTATGGCTACACCTTC. Translation gives CASSTAGTGIHYGYTF. The full variable domain, in which reference TRBV19 and TRBJ1-2 provide the parts outside the CDR3, is DGGITQSPKYLFRKEGQNVTLSCEQNLNHDAMYWYRQDPGQGLRLIYYSQIVNDFQKGDIAEGYSVSREKKESFPLTVTSAQKNPTAFYLCASSTAGTGIHYGYTFGSGTRLTVV.

The chain has TRBV30 and TRBJ1-1, with 8 bases identical to TRBD1. V lost 3 bases to trimming and J lost 2 bases; unmatched junction nucleotides: 5. In germline, CDR1 is GTSNPN, CDR2 SVGIG (reference sequence). This CDR3 spans 14 amino acids. Written as DNA, the CDR3 is TGTGCCTGGAGCACACAGGGGGGAAACACTGAAGCTTTCTTT. It specifies CAWSTQGGNTEAFF.

Relative to its sample, this clone is medium-sized. The genes are TRBV20-1 and TRBJ2-7; no reliable D call. The V gene lost 5 bases and the J gene lost 5 bases, with 7 bases spanning the gap. In germline, CDR1 is DFQATT, CDR2 SNEGSKA (reference sequence). The CDR3 is 10 residues long. The CDR3 sequence is CSAVFDEQYF. The CDR3 DNA reads TGCAGTGCTGTATTCGACGAGCAGTACTTC.

The chain has TRBV2 and TRBJ2-3; D is unclear. Germline V gene sequence: CDR1 SNHLY, CDR2 FYNNEI. The CDR3 sequence is 12 residues long. V lost 7 bases to trimming and J lost 1 base, with 6 bases between them. The CDR3 sequence: CASIGRTDTQYF. DNA for the CDR3: TGTGCCAGCATCGGTCGCACAGATACGCAGTATTTT. The whole variable domain, filled in from reference TRBV2 and TRBJ2-3, reads EPEVTQTPSHQVTQMGQEVILRCVPISNHLYFYWYRQILGQKVEFLVSFYNNEISEKSEIFDDQFSVERPDGSNFTLKIRSTKLEDSAMYFCASIGRTDTQYFGPGTRLTVL.

The chain uses TRBV27 and TRBJ2-2; 7 bases agree with TRBD2. The junction had 2 bases not matched to a gene; V was cut back by 4 bases and J by 6 bases. This CDR3 spans 13 amino acids. Germline-derived CDR1 and CDR2 are MNHEY and SMNVEV (reference sequence). CDR3: CASSSREAGELFF. The CDR3 coding sequence is TGTGCCAGCAGTTCTCGGGAGGCCGGGGAGCTGTTTTTT.

J is TRBJ2-2 and V is TRBV25-1; D may be TRBD1 (6 bases). Trimming pared 4 bases from V and 5 bases from J, leaving 8 bases between. Germline CDR1 reads MGHDK; CDR2 reads SYGVNS. The CDR3 consists of 13 residues. The CDR3 DNA is TGTGCCAGCAGTGGCAGGGGAACCGGGGAGCTGTTTTTT. This gives the protein CASSGRGTGELFF.

The gene calls are TRBV9 and TRBJ2-5, with TRBD1 as a possible D gene (5 bases). The CDR3 extends over 15 amino acids. Germline CDR1 and CDR2: SGDLS and YYNGEE. V was trimmed by 4 bases and J by 3 bases, leaving 16 bases between them. CDR3 residues: CASSPAPTGKETQYF. In DNA, the CDR3 is TGTGCCAGCAGCCCCGCCCCCACAGGAAAAGAGACCCAGTACTTC.

This chain links TRBV7-6 with TRBJ2-1; TRBD1 is a possible D gene (6 bases). V was cut by 5 bases and J by 6 bases, with 23 bases left in between. CDR3 length: 17 residues. Germline V gene lookup returns CDR1 SGHVS and CDR2 FNYEAQ. Here the CDR3 reads CASSPGRIQGFSNEQFF. The CDR3 DNA reads TGTGCCAGCAGCCCGGGGAGAATACAGGGTTTTAGCAATGAGCAGTTCTTC.

CDR3 nucleotide sequence: TGTGCCAGCGGGACAGACTCCTACGAGCAGTACTTC. Protein: CASGTDSYEQYF. This chain joins TRBV2 and TRBJ2-7; TRBD1 matches 7 bases. There are 12 residues in the CDR3. The junction had 1 base not matched to a gene; V was cut back by 8 bases and J by 0 bases. Looked up from germline, CDR1 is SNHLY and CDR2 is FYNNEI.

J is TRBJ1-2 and V is TRBV5-1; D remains unclear. There are 15 residues in the CDR3. Germline V CDR1 and CDR2: SGHRS, YFSETQ. The V end lost 5 bases, the J end lost 2 bases, and 16 bases lay between the germline ends. The DNA of the CDR3 is TGCGCCAGCAGGCCTAAAACCCAACTCAACTATGGCTACACCTTC. Translated: CASRPKTQLNYGYTF.

This chain uses TRBV5-1 with TRBJ2-1; TRBD2 might be the D (6 bases). V was pared by 0 bases and J by 5 bases, with 9 bases between. Germline loops: CDR1 SGHRS, CDR2 YFSETQ. The CDR3 consists of 14 residues. CDR3 region: CASSLDGGDNEQFF. The CDR3 DNA reads as TGCGCCAGCAGCTTGGACGGCGGGGACAATGAGCAGTTCTTC.

This clone was seen only once. The gene calls are TRBV6-1 and TRBJ2-7; 8 nucleotides line up with TRBD1. V lost 6 bases to trimming and J lost 9 bases; unmatched junction nucleotides: 4. The CDR3 contains 11 residues. CDR1 is MNHNS, CDR2 SASEGT, per germline. CDR3 nucleotide sequence: TGTGCCAGCAGAGGACAGGGTAGGCAGTACTTC. This translates into CASRGQGRQYF.

The gene calls are TRBV5-1 and TRBJ1-5, with unresolved D. The germline gives CDR1 SGHRS, CDR2 YFSETQ. Trimming removed 3 bases from V and 7 bases from J, with 14 bases in between. The CDR3 spans 14 residues. The CDR3 DNA follows: TGCGCCAGCAGCTCTGGACGTGAGGGCCAGCCCCAGCATTTT. It encodes CASSSGREGQPQHF.

This sequence joins TRBV4-1 and TRBJ1-6, with D perhaps matching TRBD1 (5 bases). Trimming removed 3 bases from V and 11 bases from J, with 17 bases in between. The CDR3 has 15 residues. Germline V gene sequence: CDR1 MGHRA, CDR2 YSYEKL. CDR3 region: CASSQTRDFRTPLHF. CDR3 nucleotide sequence: TGCGCCAGCAGCCAGACCCGGGACTTCAGGACACCCCTCCACTTT.

The chain employs TRBV30 and TRBJ1-4; possible D gene TRBD1, 6 bases. The CDR3 is 13 amino acids. Trimming removed 4 bases at V and 7 bases at J, with 13 bases between. From germline, CDR1 is GTSNPN and CDR2 SVGIG (reference sequence). CDR3 sequence: CAWTYRAGEKLFF. Written as DNA, the CDR3 is TGTGCCTGGACTTACAGGGCGGGTGAAAAACTGTTTTTT.

The chain is built from TRBV30 and TRBJ2-7; weak D call: TRBD2 (5 bases). CDR1 GTSNPN and CDR2 SVGIG come from the germline V gene (reference sequence). The CDR3 is 12 residues long. Trimming cost V 0 bases and J 6 bases, with 9 bases left between them. CDR3: CAWSVMAGEQYF. In DNA, the CDR3 is TGTGCCTGGAGTGTCATGGCGGGCGAGCAGTACTTC.

The gene calls are TRBV6-4 and TRBJ1-1; possibly TRBD1 for D (5 bases). Germline CDR1 MRHNA, CDR2 SNTAGT. The CDR3 covers 13 residues. Trimming cost V 2 bases and J 1 base, with 5 bases left between them. The CDR3 DNA is TGTGCCAGCAGTGACAGGGGGAACACTGAAGCTTTCTTT. This encodes CASSDRGNTEAFF.

V gene TRBV5-1 combines with J gene TRBJ2-7, with TRBD1 matching over 9 bases. Germline values: CDR1 SGHRS, CDR2 YFSETQ. J lost 8 bases, V lost 2 bases, and 14 bases had no gene match. This CDR3 is 16 amino acids long. This CDR3 reads CASSLFNRDRAFKQYF. CDR3 sequence (DNA): TGCGCCAGCAGCTTATTCAACCGGGACAGGGCCTTTAAGCAGTACTTC.

Regarding this clone: One junction end disagrees with the germline gene, perhaps due to a read error. CDR3 sequence (DNA): TGTGCCTGGAGCGACGAGGAGGGACAGGGGGGGTACTTC. It translates to CAWSDEEGQGGYF. The gene calls are TRBV30 and TRBJ1-2, with TRBD1 identical over 11 bases. Germline CDR1 and CDR2: GTSNPN and SVGIG (reference sequence). The CDR3 has 13 amino acids.

The chain employs TRBV6-1 and TRBJ1-2; 9 bases fit TRBD1. This CDR3 is 15 amino acids long. CDR1 MNHNS and CDR2 SASEGT come from the germline V gene. V trimming: 9 bases; J trimming: 3 bases; junction bases outside the gene matches: 11. The CDR3 coding sequence is TGTGCCAGACCCTACAGGGGGCACGCTCACTATGGCTACACCTTC. This gives the protein CARPYRGHAHYGYTF.

The J gene is TRBJ2-7, the V gene TRBV19; D is possibly TRBD2 (5 bases). Trimming removed 3 bases at V and 2 bases at J, with 11 bases between. Germline V lookup: CDR1 LNHDA, CDR2 SQIVND (reference sequence). The CDR3 length is 14 residues. This CDR3 reads CASSIAKGAYEQYF. The CDR3 nucleotides read TGTGCCAGTAGTATCGCTAAGGGAGCCTACGAGCAGTACTTC.

This clone was counted once. CDR3 in DNA: TGTGCCAGCAGCGATATCGTGAGAGGCACTAAAAACATTCAGTACTTC. It yields the protein CASSDIVRGTKNIQYF. This chain joins TRBV11-2 and TRBJ2-4; no reliable D call. V lost 5 bases and J 4 bases, leaving 18 bases between the germline ends. The CDR3 is made up of 16 amino acids. The germline V gene has CDR1 SGHAT and CDR2 FQNNGV.